This is a list of T cell receptor beta chains from one sample in a study of shared clonotypes between healthy human individuals. TCRdb's copy holds only in-frame clones and misses some; the assay was immunoSEQ multiplex PCR. The sample holds 600,000 to 750,000 clones, 90% seen once. Sequenced input: memory CD8+ T cells from PBMCs. All receptors come from a man aged 18 to 30 in good health. Some clones in this sample may be carry-over from other donors' samples. Both conserved end residues are part of each CDR3. A D gene is named only where the DNA matches it firmly. A clone size is listed for some rows: how often the clone was seen (once, few, many), or a class if it is expanded.

clone_size,j_call,v_call,d_call,cdr3_nt,cdr3_aa
.,TRBJ2-5,TRBV13,.,TGTGCCAGCAGCTTAGGACGGAACCAAGAGACCCAGTACTTC,CASSLGRNQETQYF
.,TRBJ2-7,TRBV27,.,TGTGCCAGCAGTTTTAGGGGATCTGGGGAGCAGTACTTC,CASSFRGSGEQYF
.,TRBJ2-1,TRBV6-5,.,TGTGCCAGCAGTTACCGCAGGGAGGATGAGCAGTTCTTC,CASSYRREDEQFF
.,TRBJ2-2,TRBV15,.,TGTGCCACCAGCAGAGATCGACTCAACAGGGTGGACACCGGGGAGCTGTTTTTT,CATSRDRLNRVDTGELFF
once,TRBJ2-1,TRBV27,TRBD1,TGTGCCAGCAGTTCACCGGGACAGGGCTACAATGAGCAGTTCTTC,CASSSPGQGYNEQFF
.,TRBJ1-4,TRBV2,TRBD1,TGTGCCAGCAGTGAAGCGTTTGGACAGGGGAATGAAAAACTGTTTTTT,CASSEAFGQGNEKLFF
.,TRBJ2-1,TRBV28,.,TGTGCCAGCAGTTTATCGATGGGAGGTGCATACAATGAGCAGTTCTTC,CASSLSMGGAYNEQFF
few,TRBJ2-2,TRBV14,TRBD1,TGTGCCAGCAGCCGTCAAACCTGGACAGGGGAGCGAGGCACCGGGGAGCTGTTTTTT,CASSRQTWTGERGTGELFF
.,TRBJ1-2,TRBV28,TRBD1,TGTGCCAGCAGTTTCTCGGGACAGGGGCTCTATGGCTACACCTTC,CASSFSGQGLYGYTF
few,TRBJ1-1,TRBV19,.,TGTGCCAGTAAGCAGACAGCTAACACTGAAGCTTTCTTT,CASKQTANTEAFF
few,TRBJ2-1,TRBV28,.,TGTGCCAGCGCCCGAAGGGATTGGTACAATGAGCAGTTCTTC,CASARRDWYNEQFF
once,TRBJ2-7,TRBV7-2,.,TGTGCCAGCAGCTCGGCTGGCGGGGAGGAGCAGTACTTC,CASSSAGGEEQYF
few,TRBJ1-1,TRBV28,.,TGTGCCAGCAGTCCAGCCCCCCCTGAAGCTTTCTTT,CASSPAPPEAFF
.,TRBJ2-2,TRBV7-9,TRBD1,TGTGCCAAGAGGGGACAGGGGGACACCGGGGAGCTGTTTTTT,CAKRGQGDTGELFF
.,TRBJ1-1,TRBV6-5,.,TGTGCCAGCAGTTACGGGGTGGCGACTGAAGCTTTCTTT,CASSYGVATEAFF
.,TRBJ2-1,TRBV27,.,TGTGCCAGCAGCCTCTCGACTAGGACCCAGAACAATGAGCAGTTCTTC,CASSLSTRTQNNEQFF
.,TRBJ2-5,TRBV13,TRBD1,TGTGCCAGCAGCCCACTTGGACAGGGGGAAGAGACCCAGTACTTC,CASSPLGQGEETQYF
once,TRBJ1-5,TRBV15,.,TGTGCCACCAGCAGAGGCCCAGAAGTAGATCAGCCCCAGCATTTT,CATSRGPEVDQPQHF
once,TRBJ2-1,TRBV7-9,TRBD1,TGTGCCAGCAGCGCCCTCCAGGGACAGGGGAGTTTCAATGAGCAGTTCTTC,CASSALQGQGSFNEQFF
.,TRBJ2-1,TRBV9,.,TGTGCCAGCAGCGGATTACAGGGTGGAGAGCAGTTCTTC,CASSGLQGGEQFF
.,TRBJ2-7,TRBV9,.,TGTGCCAGCAGCGGGTCCGTCGGCGCCCACTCCTACGAGCAGTACTTC,CASSGSVGAHSYEQYF
.,TRBJ2-5,TRBV28,.,TGTGCCAGCAGTTTTTTGTCGAAACAAGAGACCCAGTACTTC,CASSFLSKQETQYF
.,TRBJ2-7,TRBV7-9,TRBD2,TGTGCCAGCAGCTCGCCGGTGCGGGAGGAGTCCTACGAGCAGTACTTC,CASSSPVREESYEQYF
.,TRBJ2-3,TRBV7-6,TRBD2,TGTGCCAGCAGCTCCCTTAGCGGGAAAGGGGCCAACTTCTTAGATACGCAGTATTTT,CASSSLSGKGANFLDTQYF
.,TRBJ2-1,TRBV7-8,.,TGTGCCAGCAGCTTAGGAAAGATAACCATGGGGAGGCCGGAGGGGGAGCAGTTCTTC,CASSLGKITMGRPEGEQFF
.,TRBJ2-7,TRBV27,TRBD1,TGTGCCAGCAGTCCAAGCCTTTCCGGGACAGGGGCCGAGCAGTACTTC,CASSPSLSGTGAEQYF
.,TRBJ1-6,TRBV27,.,TGTGCCAGCAGTTTTGGTGGGCCCTTTAATTCACCCCTCCACTTT,CASSFGGPFNSPLHF
few,TRBJ1-2,TRBV7-9,.,TGTGCCAGCACCCTAGGGGGGGCCTTTAAGGCCACCTTC,CASTLGGAFKATF
.,TRBJ2-5,TRBV4-1,.,TGCGCCAGCAGCCAAGATTTTGCGGGACCGGCTCAAGAGACCCAGTACTTC,CASSQDFAGPAQETQYF
.,TRBJ2-2,TRBV7-3,TRBD2,TGTGCCAGCAGCGTAGGGACTAGCGGAAGGTTCGCGAACACCGGGGAGCTGTTTTTT,CASSVGTSGRFANTGELFF
.,TRBJ2-7,TRBV28,TRBD2,TGTGCCAGCACGATAGCGGGCTCCTACGAGCAGTACTTC,CASTIAGSYEQYF
.,TRBJ1-6,TRBV28,.,TGTGCCAGCGAACGCGGGGAGAGCTCCTATAATTCACCCCTCCACTTT,CASERGESSYNSPLHF
.,TRBJ1-2,TRBV6-1,.,TGTGCCACCATGTCAAATCCCGGGTATGGCTACACCTTC,CATMSNPGYGYTF
.,TRBJ1-2,TRBV7-8,.,TGTGCCAGCAGCGGTCAGGGGCCAGATAATGGCTACACCTTC,CASSGQGPDNGYTF
.,TRBJ2-7,TRBV2,TRBD2,TGTGCCAGCAGTGCAGCTAGCGGGATACCCTACGAGCAGTACTTC,CASSAASGIPYEQYF
.,TRBJ2-5,TRBV11-2,.,TGTGCCAGCAGCTTAGGCATACGGCCGGAAGAGACCCAGTACTTC,CASSLGIRPEETQYF
.,TRBJ2-1,TRBV6-5,.,TGTGCCAGCAGTTACGCCCTGACTAGTTACAATGAGCAGTTCTTC,CASSYALTSYNEQFF
.,TRBJ2-7,TRBV19,TRBD1,TGTGCCAGTAGTATCGGGACAGGGGTCTACGAGCAGTACTTC,CASSIGTGVYEQYF
once,TRBJ2-7,TRBV5-1,.,TGCGCCAGCAGCTTGTTTCGGGGCTCTACCTACGAGCAGTACTTC,CASSLFRGSTYEQYF
.,TRBJ1-4,TRBV5-6,TRBD1,TGTGCCAGCAGCTTGTTGCAGGGGGACGAAAAACTGTTTTTT,CASSLLQGDEKLFF
once,TRBJ2-5,TRBV2,TRBD2,TGTGCCAGCAGGGCCGGACTAGCGGGAGAAGAGACCCAGTACTTC,CASRAGLAGEETQYF
.,TRBJ1-1,TRBV5-1,.,TGCGCCAGCAGCTTCGCAGTAAACACTGAAGCTTTCTTT,CASSFAVNTEAFF
.,TRBJ2-1,TRBV9,TRBD2,TGTGCCAGCAGCGTAGGTAGCGGGAGGGTCAATGAGCAGTTCTTC,CASSVGSGRVNEQFF
.,TRBJ1-1,TRBV6-5,TRBD1,TGTGCCAGCAACGAAGGGGACAGGGGACCACCTTTCTTT,CASNEGDRGPPFF
.,TRBJ1-2,TRBV18,.,TGTGCCAGCTCACTGGACCGTGGCCACAATTGGGGCTACACCTTC,CASSLDRGHNWGYTF
.,TRBJ1-1,TRBV7-8,TRBD1,TGTGCCAGCAGCAGCAGGGACAGGGGCCCTGAGGCGAATTGGGGCACTGAAGCTTTCTTT,CASSSRDRGPEANWGTEAFF
.,TRBJ2-3,TRBV18,.,TGTGCCAGCTCACCATGGCGGACCCCTAGCACAGATACGCAGTATTTT,CASSPWRTPSTDTQYF
once,TRBJ2-7,TRBV27,.,TGTGCCAGCAGTTCAAGAATAGGATACGAGCAGTACTTC,CASSSRIGYEQYF
.,TRBJ2-7,TRBV11-2,TRBD1,TGTGCCAGCAGCTTCTCCCCTCAGACAGGGATCCCCTACGAGCAGTACTTC,CASSFSPQTGIPYEQYF
.,TRBJ2-4,TRBV7-9,TRBD1,TGTGCCAGCAGCTTAACCGGGACAGGGAAAAACATTCAGTACTTC,CASSLTGTGKNIQYF
.,TRBJ2-7,TRBV7-9,TRBD1,TGTGCCAGCAGCTCTTCCCTAAGGGGGCCGTACGAGCAGTACTTC,CASSSSLRGPYEQYF
once,TRBJ2-7,TRBV2,TRBD1,TGTGCCAGCAGACAGGGGGCCACCTACGAGCAGTACTTC,CASRQGATYEQYF
.,TRBJ1-2,TRBV21-1,.,TGTGCCAGCAGCGACCTCCGGGACAGGGGTGACTATGGCTACACCTTC,CASSDLRDRGDYGYTF
once,TRBJ2-3,TRBV9,TRBD2,TGTGCCAGCAGCGTAGATGTCGGACTAGCGGGAGTTGGAGATACGCAGTATTTT,CASSVDVGLAGVGDTQYF
.,TRBJ1-5,TRBV19,.,TGTGCCAGTAGTATTGGGGGCGGTCAGCCCCAGCATTTT,CASSIGGGQPQHF
.,TRBJ1-3,TRBV6-5,TRBD1,TGTGCCAGCAGTTTTATCTCCCGGGACAGCGGAAACACCATATATTTT,CASSFISRDSGNTIYF
.,TRBJ1-3,TRBV29-1,TRBD1,TGCAGCGCCCGGGACAGGGGTAAAAACACCATATATTTT,CSARDRGKNTIYF
.,TRBJ2-5,TRBV5-1,.,TGCGCCAGCAGCTGCTGCGGGGTTCCATACCACCAAGAGACCCAGTACTTC,CASSCCGVPYHQETQYF
.,TRBJ2-7,TRBV2,TRBD2,TGTGCCAGCAGTTTTACTAGCGGCTCCTACGAGCAGTACTTC,CASSFTSGSYEQYF